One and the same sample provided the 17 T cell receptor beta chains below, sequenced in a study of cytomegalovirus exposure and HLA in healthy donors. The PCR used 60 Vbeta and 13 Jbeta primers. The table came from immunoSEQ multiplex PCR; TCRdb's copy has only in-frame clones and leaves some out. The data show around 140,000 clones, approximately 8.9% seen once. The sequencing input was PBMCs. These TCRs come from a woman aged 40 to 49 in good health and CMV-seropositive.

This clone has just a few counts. The CDR3: CASSLSMLAGGSSGANVLTF. The CDR3 DNA reads TGTGCCAGCAGTTTATCGATGCTAGCGGGGGGGAGCTCTGGGGCCAACGTCCTGACTTTC. The V call is TRBV27, the J call TRBJ2-6, with 12 bases identical to TRBD2. The junction had 6 bases not matched to a gene; V was cut back by 0 bases and J by 0 bases. The germline CDR1 and CDR2 sequences are MNHEY and SMNVEV (reference sequence). The CDR3 has 20 residues. The full variable domain, in which reference TRBV27 and TRBJ2-6 provide the parts outside the CDR3, is EAQVTQNPRYLITVTGKKLTVTCSQNMNHEYMSWYRQDPGLGLRQIYYSMNVEVTDKGDVPEGYKVSRKEKRNFPLILESPSPNQTSLYFCASSLSMLAGGSSGANVLTFGAGSRLTVL.

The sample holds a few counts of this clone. The DNA of the CDR3 is TGCGCCAGCAGCCTAAGACAGGGGGAAACCGGGGAGCTGTTTTTT. It yields the protein CASSLRQGETGELFF. V usage is TRBV5-1 and J usage is TRBJ2-2, with 9 bases fitting TRBD1. V was pared by 4 bases and J by 5 bases, with 6 bases of the junction left unmatched. The CDR3 consists of 15 residues. Germline-derived CDR1 and CDR2 are SGHRS and YFSETQ.

Here the CDR3 reads CASSRQWNTDTQYF. CDR3 nucleotide sequence: TGTGCCAGCAGCCGACAGTGGAACACAGATACGCAGTATTTT. The rearrangement joins TRBV5-4 to TRBJ2-3; D is possibly TRBD1 (5 bases). The CDR3 loop spans 14 amino acids. Trimming pared 4 bases from V and 2 bases from J, leaving 11 bases between. Germline assignment: CDR1 SGHNT and CDR2 YYREEE (reference sequence).

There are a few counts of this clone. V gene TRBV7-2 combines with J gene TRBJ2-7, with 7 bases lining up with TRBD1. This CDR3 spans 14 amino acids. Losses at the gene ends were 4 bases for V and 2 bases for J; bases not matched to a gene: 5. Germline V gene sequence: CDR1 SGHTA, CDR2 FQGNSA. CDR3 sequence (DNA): TGTGCCAGCAGCTCGACAGGGTCTACCTACGAGCAGTACTTC. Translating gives CASSSTGSTYEQYF. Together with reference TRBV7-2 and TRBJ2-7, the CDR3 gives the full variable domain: GAGVSQSPSNKVTEKGKDVELRCDPISGHTALYWYRQSLGQGLEFLIYFQGNSAPDKSGLPSDRFSAERTGGSVSTLTIQRTQQEDSAVYLCASSSTGSTYEQYFGPGTRLTVT.

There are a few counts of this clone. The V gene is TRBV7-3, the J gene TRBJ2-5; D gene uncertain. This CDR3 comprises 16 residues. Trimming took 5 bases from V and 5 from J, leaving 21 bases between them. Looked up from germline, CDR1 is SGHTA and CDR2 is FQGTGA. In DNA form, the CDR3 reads TGTGCCAGCAGCCCAGGCGCCGCAGTGGGCTCGGAGACCCAGTACTTC. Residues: CASSPGAAVGSETQYF.

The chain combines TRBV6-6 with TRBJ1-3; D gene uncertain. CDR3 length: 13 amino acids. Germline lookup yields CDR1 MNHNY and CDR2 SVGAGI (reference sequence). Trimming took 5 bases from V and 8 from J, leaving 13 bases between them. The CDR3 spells CASSTTGRDTIYF. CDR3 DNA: TGTGCCAGCAGTACTACGGGTCGGGACACCATATATTTT.

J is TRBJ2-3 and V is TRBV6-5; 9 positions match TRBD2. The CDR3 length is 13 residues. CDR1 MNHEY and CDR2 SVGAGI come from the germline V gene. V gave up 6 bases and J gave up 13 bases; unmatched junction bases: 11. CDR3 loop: CASRLAGAGAEYF. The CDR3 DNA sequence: TGTGCCAGCAGGTTAGCGGGGGCCGGGGCGGAGTATTTT.

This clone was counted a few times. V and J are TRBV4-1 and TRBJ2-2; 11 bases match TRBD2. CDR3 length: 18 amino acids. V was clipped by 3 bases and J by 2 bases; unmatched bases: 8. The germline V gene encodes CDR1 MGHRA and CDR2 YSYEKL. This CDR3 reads CASSHPSTSGVNTGELFF. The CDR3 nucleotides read TGCGCCAGCAGCCACCCTTCGACTAGCGGGGTAAACACCGGGGAGCTGTTTTTT.

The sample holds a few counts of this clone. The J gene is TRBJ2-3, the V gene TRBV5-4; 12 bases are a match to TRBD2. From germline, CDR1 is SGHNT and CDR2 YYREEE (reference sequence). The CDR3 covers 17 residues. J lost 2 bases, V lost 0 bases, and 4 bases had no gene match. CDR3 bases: TGTGCCAGCAGCTTGGGGACTAGCGGGGAAAACACAGATACGCAGTATTTT. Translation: CASSLGTSGENTDTQYF.

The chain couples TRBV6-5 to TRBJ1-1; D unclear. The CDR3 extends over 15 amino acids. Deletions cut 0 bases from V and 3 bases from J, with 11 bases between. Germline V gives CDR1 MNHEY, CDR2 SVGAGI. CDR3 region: CASSYSTTGYTEAFF. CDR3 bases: TGTGCCAGCAGTTACTCGACGACCGGGTACACTGAAGCTTTCTTT.

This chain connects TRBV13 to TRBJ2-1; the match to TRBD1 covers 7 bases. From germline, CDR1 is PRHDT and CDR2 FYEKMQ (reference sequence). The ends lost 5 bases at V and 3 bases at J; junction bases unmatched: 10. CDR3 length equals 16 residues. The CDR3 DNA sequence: TGTGCCAGCAGCCCTAGGGGGCAGGGCCACTACAATGAGCAGTTCTTC. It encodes CASSPRGQGHYNEQFF.

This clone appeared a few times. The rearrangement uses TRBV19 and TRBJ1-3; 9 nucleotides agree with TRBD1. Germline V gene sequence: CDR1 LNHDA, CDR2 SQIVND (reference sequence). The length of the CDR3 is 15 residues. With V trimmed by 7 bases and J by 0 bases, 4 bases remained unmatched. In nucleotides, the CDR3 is TGTGCCAGTACCTCGACAGGGGGCTCTGGAAACACCATATATTTT. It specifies CASTSTGGSGNTIYF.

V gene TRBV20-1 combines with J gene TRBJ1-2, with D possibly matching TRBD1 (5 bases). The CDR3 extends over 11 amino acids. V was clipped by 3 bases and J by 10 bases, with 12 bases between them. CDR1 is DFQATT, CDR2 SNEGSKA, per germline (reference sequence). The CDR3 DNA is TGCAGTGCTAGCGCAGGGAACGACTACACCTTC. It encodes CSASAGNDYTF.

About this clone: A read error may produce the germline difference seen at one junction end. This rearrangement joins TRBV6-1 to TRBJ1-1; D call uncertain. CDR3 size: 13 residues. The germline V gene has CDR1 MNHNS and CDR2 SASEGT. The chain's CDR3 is CASREDIYTEAFF. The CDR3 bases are TGTGCCAGCAGGGAAGATATATACACTGAAGCTTTCTTT.

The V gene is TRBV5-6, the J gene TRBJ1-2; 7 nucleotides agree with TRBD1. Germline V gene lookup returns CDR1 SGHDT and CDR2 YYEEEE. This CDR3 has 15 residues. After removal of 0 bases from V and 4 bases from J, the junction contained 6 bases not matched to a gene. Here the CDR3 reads CASSLGGQPFYGYTF. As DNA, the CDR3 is TGTGCCAGCAGCTTGGGGGGACAGCCTTTCTATGGCTACACCTTC.

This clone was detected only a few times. The CDR3 DNA reads as TGTGCCAGCTCAAACAACAGGGGCCGGCAAACAAATGAAAAACTGTTTTTT. As protein: CASSNNRGRQTNEKLFF. The V and J genes are TRBV18 and TRBJ1-4; 7 positions match TRBD1. With V trimmed by 5 bases and J by 5 bases, 14 bases remained unmatched. The CDR3 totals 17 residues. From germline, CDR1 is KGHSH and CDR2 LQKENI. The variable domain in full, completed from reference TRBV18 and TRBJ1-4, reads NAGVMQNPRHLVRRRGQEARLRCSPMKGHSHVYWYRQLPEEGLKFMVYLQKENIIDESGMPKERFSAEFPKEGPSILRIQQVVRGDSAAYFCASSNNRGRQTNEKLFFGSGTQLSVL.

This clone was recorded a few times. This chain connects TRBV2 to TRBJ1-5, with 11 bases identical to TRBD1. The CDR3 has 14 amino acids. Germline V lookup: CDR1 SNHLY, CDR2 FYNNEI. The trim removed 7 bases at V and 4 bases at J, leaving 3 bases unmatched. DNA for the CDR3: TGTGCCAGCACCGGGACAGGGGGAAATCAGCCCCAGCATTTT. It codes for CASTGTGGNQPQHF.